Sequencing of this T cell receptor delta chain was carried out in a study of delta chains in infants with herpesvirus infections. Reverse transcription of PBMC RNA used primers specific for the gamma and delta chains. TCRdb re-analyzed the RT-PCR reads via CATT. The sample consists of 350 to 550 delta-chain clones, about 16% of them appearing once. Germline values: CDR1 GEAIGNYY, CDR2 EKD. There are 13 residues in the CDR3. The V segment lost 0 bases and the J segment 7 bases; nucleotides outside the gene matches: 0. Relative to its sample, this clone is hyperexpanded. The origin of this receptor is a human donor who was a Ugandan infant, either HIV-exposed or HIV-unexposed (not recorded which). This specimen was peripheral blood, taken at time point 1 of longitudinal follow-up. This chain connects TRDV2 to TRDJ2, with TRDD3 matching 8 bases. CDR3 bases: TGTGCCTGTGACACCTGGGGGATAGCACAACTCTTCTTT. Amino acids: CACDTWGIAQLFF.